Given below is one T cell receptor beta chain in context. This specimen comes from a study of blood T cell repertoires in COVID-19. Overall study: COVID-19 samples, acute and convalescent, were from the United States, Italy and Spain.

TCRdb's copy holds only in-frame clones and misses some; the assay was immunoSEQ multiplex PCR. The sample includes around 33,000 clones, around 77% of them seen just once. The TCR sequence derives from a human donor in a cohort sampled during active COVID-19. Specimen: peripheral blood.

For the CDR3, the DNA is TGTGCCAGCAGCCCCACAGGGAGAGCCAAAAACATTCAGTACTTC. Translation: CASSPTGRAKNIQYF. The J gene is TRBJ2-4, the V gene TRBV6-5; tentative D call: TRBD1 (6 bases). Germline values: CDR1 MNHEY, CDR2 SVGAGI. Trimming cost V 6 bases and J 0 bases, with 12 bases left between them. The CDR3 covers 15 residues.